The 27 T cell receptor beta chains given below trace back to one sample, sequenced in a study of radiation and T cells in renal cell carcinoma. Documented time point: baseline pretreatment blood. Treatment given: 15 Gy SBRT to primary tumor, nephrectomy 4 weeks later. Only in-frame clones appear in the TCRdb table, and some are missing; sequencing was by immunoSEQ multiplex PCR. The table lists 130,000 to 150,000 clones, about 88% of them singletons. The specimen was blood, collected from a patient whose treatment included radiotherapy and nephrectomy. These receptors were collected from a woman in her forties or fifties with renal cell carcinoma.

Comment on this clone: The junction departs from germline at one end; a sequencing error may be responsible. The V and J genes are TRBV30 and TRBJ1-1; D not certain. Germline CDR1 GTSNPN, CDR2 SVGIG (reference sequence). This CDR3 region has 11 residues. The CDR3 DNA is TGTGCCTTAGAACTGAACACTGAAGCTCTCTTT. Its protein is CALELNTEALF. The full variable domain, its missing parts supplied by reference TRBV30 and TRBJ1-1, is SQTIHQWPATLVQPVGSPLSLECTVEGTSNPNLYWYRQAAGRGLQLLFYSVGIGQISSEVPQNLSASRPQDRQFILSSKKLLLSDSGFYLCALELNTEALFGQGTRLTVV.

This rearrangement joins TRBV6-5 to TRBJ2-7; TRBD1 might be the D (5 bases). The CDR3 has 14 amino acids. Germline V gene data show CDR1 as MNHEY and CDR2 as SVGAGI. Trimming pared 2 bases from V and 0 bases from J, leaving 8 bases between. The CDR3 protein is CASSYGAYSYEQYF. The CDR3 DNA reads TGTGCCAGCAGTTACGGGGCATACTCCTACGAGCAGTACTTC.

In this sample, this clone turned up once. The chain combines TRBV6-1 with TRBJ1-2, with D maybe TRBD1 (6 bases). Trimming took 6 bases from V and 8 from J, leaving 19 bases between them. This CDR3 spans 14 amino acids. From germline, CDR1 is MNHNS and CDR2 SASEGT. CDR3 residues: CASSPGTLKKGYTF. The CDR3 region has the DNA TGTGCCAGCAGCCCCGGGACACTCAAAAAGGGCTACACCTTC.

The CDR3 DNA follows: TGCAGCGCAGGGACCTCCAACGTCTACGAGCAGTACTTC. It encodes CSAGTSNVYEQYF. V usage is TRBV29-1 and J usage is TRBJ2-7; D could derive from TRBD1 or TRBD2 (5 bases each). Germline values: CDR1 SQVTM, CDR2 ANQGSEA. The CDR3 spans 13 residues. Trimming cost V 7 bases and J 3 bases, with 16 bases left between them.

J is TRBJ2-7 and V is TRBV5-5, with 8 bases lining up with TRBD1. Looked up from germline, CDR1 is SGHKS and CDR2 is YYEKEE (reference sequence). This CDR3 has 16 amino acids. The V gene end was trimmed by 3 bases and the J gene end by 2 bases; junction bases not matched to a gene: 10. The CDR3: CASSWGLRTGTYEQYF. DNA of the CDR3: TGTGCCAGCAGCTGGGGCTTAAGGACAGGGACCTACGAGCAGTACTTC.

This clone appeared once. V is TRBV9 and J is TRBJ1-5; perhaps TRBD1 as D (5 bases). The length of the CDR3 is 13 residues. The germline V gene has CDR1 SGDLS and CDR2 YYNGEE. V was clipped by 3 bases and J by 8 bases, with 12 bases between them. The CDR3 here is CASSAGLLEPQHF. The CDR3 DNA is TGTGCCAGCAGCGCGGGACTCCTGGAGCCCCAGCATTTT. Filled out from reference TRBV9 and TRBJ1-5, the complete variable domain reads DSGVTQTPKHLITATGQRVTLRCSPRSGDLSVYWYQQSLDQGLQFLIQYYNGEERAKGNILERFSAQQFPDLHSELNLSSLELGDSALYFCASSAGLLEPQHFGDGTRLSIL.

The chain combines TRBV11-2 with TRBJ1-3, with D uncertain. This CDR3 is built from 15 residues. The V gene lost 0 bases and the J gene lost 1 base, with 7 bases spanning the gap. The germline gives CDR1 SGHAT, CDR2 FQNNGV. Written as DNA, the CDR3 is TGTGCCAGCAGCTTAGATCGTGCTTCTGGAAACACCATATATTTT. Its translation is CASSLDRASGNTIYF.

The chain carries TRBV6-6 and TRBJ2-1; 12 nucleotides line up with TRBD2. With 9 bases clipped from V and 5 bases from J, the junction kept 2 bases outside the gene matches. Germline V gene lookup returns CDR1 MNHNY and CDR2 SVGAGI (reference sequence). The CDR3 contains 13 residues. CDR3 loop: CASTSGGHNEQFF. As DNA, the CDR3 is TGTGCCAGTACTAGCGGGGGGCACAATGAGCAGTTCTTC.

V usage is TRBV5-8 and J usage is TRBJ2-7; D might be TRBD1 (6 bases). CDR1 is SGHTS and CDR2 is YDEGEE in the germline V gene. The V end was cut by 0 bases, the J end by 3 bases, with 7 bases between. The CDR3 length is 13 residues. The CDR3 DNA sequence: TGTGCCAGCAGCTTGGTCAGGGGCTACGAGCAGTACTTC. Translating gives CASSLVRGYEQYF. Filled out from reference TRBV5-8 and TRBJ2-7, the complete variable domain reads EAGVTQSPTHLIKTRGQQATLRCSPISGHTSVYWYQQALGLGLQFLLWYDEGEERNRGNFPPRFSGRQFPNYSSELNVNALELEDSALYLCASSLVRGYEQYFGPGTRLTVT.

This clone appeared once. The chain recombines TRBV5-8 with TRBJ1-4; D may be TRBD1 (5 bases). The CDR3 runs 15 residues. CDR1 is SGHTS, CDR2 YDEGEE, per germline. V lost 5 bases and J 0 bases, leaving 11 bases between the germline ends. The CDR3 sequence is CASRFQTATNEKLFF. CDR3 in DNA: TGTGCCAGCAGGTTTCAGACAGCAACTAATGAAAAACTGTTTTTT.

The chain combines TRBV12-5 with TRBJ2-1; 8 bases agree with TRBD1. There are 16 residues in the CDR3. The V segment lost 3 bases and the J segment 2 bases; nucleotides outside the gene matches: 6. Germline V CDR1 and CDR2: LGHNT, FRNRAP. CDR3 amino acids: CASGFGTGNTYNEQFF. CDR3 nucleotides: TGTGCTAGTGGTTTTGGGACAGGTAACACCTACAATGAGCAGTTCTTC.

A single count supports this clone. The V and J genes are TRBV5-4 and TRBJ1-5, with 8 nucleotides matching TRBD1. Trimming took 7 bases from V and 6 from J; bases not matched to a gene: 9. The CDR3 totals 14 residues. In germline, CDR1 is SGHNT, CDR2 YYREEE (reference sequence). In DNA form, the CDR3 reads TGTGCCAGCTCTCTACAGGGGGACGGTCAGCCCCAGCATTTT. Its translation is CASSLQGDGQPQHF.

This chain connects TRBV18 to TRBJ2-7; D remains unclear. The CDR3 covers 14 residues. CDR1 is KGHSH and CDR2 is LQKENI in the germline V gene. V was shortened by 2 bases and J by 3 bases, with 11 bases between the two germline ends. The CDR3 reads CASSPADRDYEQYF. DNA of the CDR3: TGTGCCAGCTCACCAGCAGATCGAGACTACGAGCAGTACTTC.

The CDR3 here is CASSDGREANYGYTF. The CDR3 nucleotides are TGTGCCAGCAGTGATGGCAGGGAAGCTAACTATGGCTACACCTTC. V is TRBV2 and J is TRBJ1-2, with D tentatively TRBD1 (5 bases). With 3 bases removed from V and 0 bases from J, the gap between germline ends came to 11 bases. CDR3 length: 15 amino acids. The germline gives CDR1 SNHLY, CDR2 FYNNEI.

The genes are TRBV6-5 and TRBJ1-2; D perhaps matches TRBD1 (5 bases). The CDR3 loop spans 15 amino acids. With 5 bases removed from V and 7 bases from J, the gap between germline ends came to 20 bases. Germline V gene data show CDR1 as MNHEY and CDR2 as SVGAGI. This chain's CDR3 is CASSPRATGAGGYTF. In DNA, the CDR3 is TGTGCCAGCAGTCCCCGGGCTACCGGGGCTGGTGGCTACACCTTC.

The chain has TRBV7-3 and TRBJ2-5, with a weak D call TRBD1 (5 bases). V was shortened by 4 bases and J by 6 bases, with 21 bases between the two germline ends. Germline loops: CDR1 SGHTA, CDR2 FQGTGA. The CDR3 runs to 16 residues. The CDR3 protein is CASSSGFGEIGQTQYF. The CDR3, as DNA: TGTGCCAGCAGCTCAGGGTTCGGAGAAATTGGGCAGACCCAGTACTTC.

This clone was observed a handful of times. This chain joins TRBV6-6 and TRBJ1-1; 8 positions agree with TRBD1. The V gene end was trimmed by 7 bases and the J gene end by 10 bases; junction bases not matched to a gene: 5. This CDR3 region has 11 residues. Germline assignment: CDR1 MNHNY and CDR2 SVGAGI (reference sequence). Written as DNA, the CDR3 is TGTGCCAGCAACAAAGACAGGGGAGCTTTCTTT. Its translation: CASNKDRGAFF.

This clone was detected only once. The chain has TRBV7-2 and TRBJ1-4, with D possibly being TRBD1 (6 bases). Trimming stripped 5 bases from V and 7 bases from J, with 17 bases between. The germline CDR1 and CDR2 sequences are SGHTA and FQGNSA. The CDR3 totals 15 residues. The CDR3 DNA reads as TGTGCCAGCAGCGGGGGGCATGGGGATTTTGAAAAACTGTTTTTT. Protein sequence: CASSGGHGDFEKLFF.

This chain connects TRBV2 to TRBJ2-3, with D perhaps TRBD2 (6 bases). V lost 5 bases, J lost 1 base, and 13 bases lay in between. This CDR3 region has 15 residues. The germline V gene encodes CDR1 SNHLY and CDR2 FYNNEI. The CDR3 region is CASSSDSGRTDTQYF. The CDR3 coding sequence is TGTGCCAGCAGTTCCGACAGCGGGCGCACAGATACGCAGTATTTT. The full variable domain, with the rest looked up from reference TRBV2 and TRBJ2-3, is EPEVTQTPSHQVTQMGQEVILRCVPISNHLYFYWYRQILGQKVEFLVSFYNNEISEKSEIFDDQFSVERPDGSNFTLKIRSTKLEDSAMYFCASSSDSGRTDTQYFGPGTRLTVL.

This clone was detected only a few times. The rearrangement joins TRBV2 to TRBJ2-6; TRBD2 is a possible D gene (6 bases). In germline, CDR1 is SNHLY, CDR2 FYNNEI. The CDR3 runs 15 residues. Trimming removed 5 bases from V and 0 bases from J, with 8 bases in between. CDR3 coding DNA: TGTGCCAGCAGTATGGAGGGCTCTGGGGCCAACGTCCTGACTTTC. This codes for CASSMEGSGANVLTF. The complete variable domain, with remaining parts taken from reference TRBV2 and TRBJ2-6, reads EPEVTQTPSHQVTQMGQEVILRCVPISNHLYFYWYRQILGQKVEFLVSFYNNEISEKSEIFDDQFSVERPDGSNFTLKIRSTKLEDSAMYFCASSMEGSGANVLTFGAGSRLTVL.

This rearrangement joins TRBV5-1 to TRBJ1-1; D unclear. This CDR3 spans 13 amino acids. With 5 bases removed from V and 1 base from J, the gap between germline ends came to 9 bases. CDR1 SGHRS and CDR2 YFSETQ come from the germline V gene. CDR3 nucleotide sequence: TGCGCCAGCAGTCTGCAACCGAACACTGAAGCTTTCTTT. It codes for CASSLQPNTEAFF.

This clone was counted a few times. The gene calls are TRBV7-2 and TRBJ1-1; tentative D call: TRBD1 (5 bases). The CDR3 contains 14 residues. The germline V gene encodes CDR1 SGHTA and CDR2 FQGNSA. With 1 base removed from V and 8 bases from J, the gap between germline ends came to 14 bases. This CDR3 is CASSLGLGQGEAFF. CDR3 bases: TGTGCCAGCAGCTTAGGGCTCGGGCAGGGCGAAGCTTTCTTT.

The CDR3 sequence is CASSQFRTYLTSGSPLHF. As DNA, the CDR3 is TGTGCCAGCAGCCAATTCAGGACTTACCTTACGAGTGGTTCACCCCTCCACTTT. The rearrangement joins TRBV4-2 to TRBJ1-6; D uncertain. This CDR3 region has 18 residues. Per the germline V gene, CDR1 is LGHNA and CDR2 is YNFKEQ. Trimming cost V 2 bases and J 9 bases, with 23 bases left between them.

The chain uses TRBV18 and TRBJ2-5; D gene ambiguous. Germline V gene data show CDR1 as KGHSH and CDR2 as LQKENI. Trimming cost V 0 bases and J 4 bases, with 6 bases left between them. The CDR3 has 13 residues. CDR3 region: CASSPPGLETQYF. As DNA, the CDR3 is TGTGCCAGCTCACCACCCGGCCTAGAGACCCAGTACTTC.

The chain employs TRBV30 and TRBJ1-2, with D maybe TRBD1 (6 bases). Trimming shortened V by 5 bases and J by 7 bases, and 14 bases separated the two germline ends. The CDR3 contains 12 residues. Looked up from germline, CDR1 is GTSNPN and CDR2 is SVGIG (reference sequence). DNA of the CDR3: TGTGCCTGGGGTTTGGGCAGGGGTGGCTACACCTTC. Its protein is CAWGLGRGGYTF. The variable domain in full, with the rest retrieved from reference TRBV30 and TRBJ1-2, is SQTIHQWPATLVQPVGSPLSLECTVEGTSNPNLYWYRQAAGRGLQLLFYSVGIGQISSEVPQNLSASRPQDRQFILSSKKLLLSDSGFYLCAWGLGRGGYTFGSGTRLTVV.

This clone appeared a single time. The chain employs TRBV10-3 and TRBJ2-7, with TRBD2 as a possible D gene (6 bases). The CDR3 totals 14 residues. The V end was cut by 3 bases, the J end by 7 bases, with 16 bases between. Germline CDR1 is ENHRY and CDR2 is SYGVKD. The CDR3 bases are TGTGCCATCAGTGAAGCCGGGAGAACGGGGGAGCAGTACTTC. Translating it yields CAISEAGRTGEQYF.

The J gene is TRBJ1-4, the V gene TRBV5-1; TRBD1 matches at 7 bases. V dropped 4 bases and J dropped 7; count of bases not matched to a gene: 10. The CDR3 consists of 15 residues. Germline V gene data show CDR1 as SGHRS and CDR2 as YFSETQ. DNA for the CDR3: TGCGCCAGCAGCGATCCAGAAGACAGGGTTGAAAAACTGTTTTTT. This encodes CASSDPEDRVEKLFF.